The TCR beta chain described here comes from a study of T-cell reconstitution after alpha-beta-depleted transplantation in children. Unique molecular identifiers tagged the TCRbeta library. Via MiXCR, TCRdb re-called the PCR reads, giving one row per CDR3 protein. The sample carries about 78,000 distinct CDR3 sequences, roughly an eighth recorded once. Germline CDR1 reads SEHNR; CDR2 reads FQNEAQ (reference sequence). V trimming: 5 bases; J trimming: 2 bases; junction bases outside the gene matches: 3. The CDR3 is 16 amino acids. The study, taken as a whole, reports: Newly generated T cells supplied most T-cell counts and diversity one year post-transplant. After transplant, high TCRbeta diversity at day 60 in some patients arose from surviving recipient T cells and thymic progenitors.

This clonotype was observed a handful of times. Its matching antigen is unknown. The chain couples TRBV7-9 to TRBJ1-6; 10 bases agree with TRBD1. The TCR sequence derives from a male patient aged 2 to 10 who had a stem cell transplant for acute lymphoblastic leukemia, so the T cells may come from the graft donor. The starting material was PBMCs, mostly from graft donor cells, obtained 180 days after TCRalphabeta/CD19-depleted stem cell transplant. The CDR3 coding sequence is TGTGCCAGCAGCGGGACAGGGGTAACCTATAATTCACCCCTCCACTTT. This codes for CASSGTGVTYNSPLHF.